The 26 T cell receptor beta chains listed next were all sequenced from one sample in a study of PD-1 blockade in classical Hodgkin lymphoma (dated by TCRdb to about 2020). Library construction relied on the immunoSEQ multiplex PCR assay. Drawn from immuneACCESS, this table holds only the in-frame rearrangements with V and J called that TCRdb kept. Clones are partly lost; checked studies trace under half to an unresolved V gene and leave the rest unexplained. This sample lists about 32,000 clones; roughly nine tenths were detected once. Clones ranked in the top ten supply 0.95% to 1.5% of the sample. What this sample's time point label stands for: newly diagnosed, previously untreated cHL patient sample. CD4+ T cells were purified from thawed PBMCs by magnetic negative selection with a Miltenyi CD4+ T cell isolation kit. The specimen was CD4+ T cells from blood. The receptors were gathered from a human donor with classical Hodgkin lymphoma.

The genes are TRBV14 and TRBJ1-3; possible D gene TRBD1, 5 bases. Germline V gene lookup returns CDR1 SGHDN and CDR2 FVKESK. The CDR3 is 15 residues long. V lost 0 bases to trimming and J lost 4 bases, with 10 bases between them. CDR3 coding DNA: TGTGCCAGCAGCCAAGAAAGGGGTGCGGGAAACACCATATATTTT. As protein: CASSQERGAGNTIYF.

The chain uses TRBV11-3 and TRBJ2-1; D is undetermined. Looked up from germline, CDR1 is SGHNT and CDR2 is YENEEA. This CDR3 has 16 amino acids. The V end lost 1 base, the J end lost 8 bases, and 18 bases lay between the germline ends. CDR3 sequence (DNA): TGTGCCAGCAGCTTAGGACGAGGTACGGGTGTAGATGAGCAGTTCTTC. It encodes CASSLGRGTGVDEQFF.

The table lists this clone with a few counts. The chain uses TRBV9 and TRBJ2-5; possible D gene TRBD1, 6 bases. CDR1 is SGDLS and CDR2 is YYNGEE in the germline V gene. The CDR3 is 15 amino acids. V was clipped by 4 bases and J by 5 bases, with 18 bases between them. The CDR3 DNA reads as TGTGCCAGCAGCCCGACCCAGGGGCCCCTTGAGACCCAGTACTTC. It codes for CASSPTQGPLETQYF. Looking up the rest from reference TRBV9 and TRBJ2-5 gives the full variable domain: DSGVTQTPKHLITATGQRVTLRCSPRSGDLSVYWYQQSLDQGLQFLIQYYNGEERAKGNILERFSAQQFPDLHSELNLSSLELGDSALYFCASSPTQGPLETQYFGPGTRLLVL.

This chain uses TRBV29-1 with TRBJ2-7, with 7 positions matching TRBD2. The germline gives CDR1 SQVTM, CDR2 ANQGSEA. There are 13 residues in the CDR3. V gave up 4 bases and J gave up 2 bases; unmatched junction bases: 5. The DNA of the CDR3 is TGCAGCGTTGTGGGAGGGGTGCCCTACGAGCAGTACTTC. Translating gives CSVVGGVPYEQYF.

The CDR3 DNA follows: TGTGCCAGCTCACCAGTGCGCTCTGGAAACACCATATATTTT. Translation gives CASSPVRSGNTIYF. This chain connects TRBV18 to TRBJ1-3; no clear D gene. The CDR3 has 14 amino acids. Germline V CDR1 and CDR2: KGHSH, LQKENI. Between the trimmed V and J ends, which lost 2 bases and 0 bases, there was a span of 5 bases.

CDR3 sequence (DNA): TGCGCCAGCAGCCAAACCTACGAGCAGTACTTC. Translated: CASSQTYEQYF. The chain joins TRBV4-3 to TRBJ2-7; D not certain. Deletions cut 2 bases from V and 2 bases from J, with 1 base between. Per germline, CDR1 LGHNA and CDR2 YSLEER. CDR3 size: 11 residues.

CDR3 sequence (DNA): TGTGCCAGCAGCGAGACTAGCGGGAGCTCCTACAATGAGCAGTTCTTC. Translating it yields CASSETSGSSYNEQFF. The chain uses TRBV28 and TRBJ2-1, with 12 bases aligning to TRBD2. The CDR3 is 16 residues long. Germline V lookup: CDR1 MDHEN, CDR2 SYDVKM. J lost 0 bases, V lost 6 bases, and 3 bases had no gene match.

The chain couples TRBV2 to TRBJ1-4; no definite D call. Looked up from germline, CDR1 is SNHLY and CDR2 is FYNNEI. V shed 8 bases and J shed 8 bases, with 12 bases lying between them. CDR3 length: 12 amino acids. This CDR3 reads CASSREEEKLFF. The CDR3 DNA is TGTGCCAGCTCTCGGGAGGAGGAAAAACTGTTTTTT.

The chain links TRBV5-1 to TRBJ2-1; no clear D gene. From germline, CDR1 is SGHRS and CDR2 YFSETQ. The germline V and J ends were trimmed by 0 bases and 0 bases, with 10 bases remaining between them. The CDR3 consists of 16 residues. The CDR3 DNA is TGCGCCAGCAGCTTGGACCGGATAAGCTCCTACAATGAGCAGTTCTTC. The encoded protein is CASSLDRISSYNEQFF. Full variable domain (missing parts from reference TRBV5-1 and TRBJ2-1): KAGVTQTPRYLIKTRGQQVTLSCSPISGHRSVSWYQQTPGQGLQFLFEYFSETQRNKGNFPGRFSGRQFSNSRSEMNVSTLELGDSALYLCASSLDRISSYNEQFFGPGTRLTVL.

This chain uses TRBV11-2 with TRBJ1-1, with unresolved D. V shed 1 base and J shed 4 bases, with 10 bases lying between them. In germline, CDR1 is SGHAT, CDR2 FQNNGV. The CDR3 loop spans 14 amino acids. CDR3 in amino acids: CASSLVGSRTEAFF. CDR3 DNA sequence: TGTGCCAGCAGCTTAGTGGGCTCTCGCACTGAAGCTTTCTTT.

V usage is TRBV7-9 and J usage is TRBJ1-1, with D possibly TRBD1 on 5 matching bases. CDR3 length: 14 residues. The V end lost 3 bases, the J end lost 0 bases, and 8 bases lay between the germline ends. The germline CDR1 and CDR2 sequences are SEHNR and FQNEAQ (reference sequence). The CDR3 loop is CASSLGQVNTEAFF. The DNA of the CDR3 is TGTGCCAGCAGCTTGGGGCAGGTGAACACTGAAGCTTTCTTT. The full variable domain, in which reference TRBV7-9 and TRBJ1-1 provide the parts outside the CDR3, is DTGVSQNPRHKITKRGQNVTFRCDPISEHNRLYWYRQTLGQGPEFLTYFQNEAQLEKSRLLSDRFSAERPKGSFSTLEIQRTEQGDSAMYLCASSLGQVNTEAFFGQGTRLTVV.

The V call is TRBV10-1, the J call TRBJ2-2; TRBD2 agrees at 14 bases. Germline assignment: CDR1 WNHNN and CDR2 SYGVQD (reference sequence). Germline trimming cut 2 bases from V and 6 bases from J; bases unmatched to any gene: 5. This CDR3 is built from 17 residues. In nucleotides, the CDR3 is TGCGCCAGCAGTGAGCCCCGACTAGCGGGAGGGCCCGGGGAGCTGTTTTTT. It translates to CASSEPRLAGGPGELFF.

The V gene is TRBV2, the J gene TRBJ2-5; 7 nucleotides line up with TRBD2. The CDR3 is 16 residues long. J lost 5 bases, V lost 0 bases, and 9 bases had no gene match. In germline, CDR1 is SNHLY, CDR2 FYNNEI. The DNA of the CDR3 is TGTGCCAGCAGTGAAGCGACTAGCCCTCCGATCGAGACCCAGTACTTC. This translates into CASSEATSPPIETQYF.

The chain joins TRBV15 to TRBJ2-1, with 7 bases matching TRBD2. This CDR3 has 21 amino acids. The germline V gene has CDR1 LNHNV and CDR2 YYDKDF (reference sequence). Trimming cost V 0 bases and J 0 bases; bases outside gene matches: 17. Here the CDR3 DNA reads TGTGCCACCAGCAGAGATCTTATCGGAACCGGGAGGCCCACCTCCTACAATGAGCAGTTCTTC. Translating gives CATSRDLIGTGRPTSYNEQFF.

The chain links TRBV7-8 to TRBJ1-3, with D unclear. Germline V gives CDR1 SGHVS, CDR2 FQNEAQ. The CDR3 covers 19 residues. The V gene lost 0 bases and the J gene lost 0 bases, with 18 bases spanning the gap. This chain's CDR3 is CASSLARIEGRRSGNTIYF. The CDR3 DNA is TGTGCCAGCAGCTTAGCGCGGATTGAAGGAAGGCGCTCTGGAAACACCATATATTTT.

V usage is TRBV6-1 and J usage is TRBJ1-5; 9 positions agree with TRBD1. Trimming removed 2 bases from V and 4 bases from J; junction bases left unmatched: 9. This CDR3 region has 17 residues. The germline gives CDR1 MNHNS, CDR2 SASEGT. The CDR3 is CASSEWGDRVRNQPQHF. DNA for the CDR3: TGTGCCAGCAGTGAATGGGGGGACAGGGTAAGGAATCAGCCCCAGCATTTT.

V usage is TRBV5-1 and J usage is TRBJ2-1; the match to TRBD2 covers 12 bases. The CDR3 contains 15 residues. The germline gives CDR1 SGHRS, CDR2 YFSETQ. The ends lost 0 bases at V and 12 bases at J; junction bases unmatched: 7. CDR3 residues: CASSLDRLAGDLQFF. For the CDR3, the DNA is TGCGCCAGCAGCTTGGATCGACTAGCGGGAGACTTGCAGTTCTTC.

This clone has only a few counts. The V call is TRBV10-3, the J call TRBJ1-2; no reliable D call. The CDR3 is 13 residues long. The ends were cut back, 3 bases at V and 2 bases at J, with 7 bases in the middle. Germline V lookup: CDR1 ENHRY, CDR2 SYGVKD. CDR3 residues: CAISDNRNYGYTF. DNA of the CDR3: TGTGCCATCAGTGACAATCGGAACTATGGCTACACCTTC.

The chain uses TRBV27 and TRBJ1-1, with D possibly TRBD1 on 5 matching bases. This CDR3 is built from 14 residues. CDR1 and CDR2 from the germline V gene are MNHEY and SMNVEV (reference sequence). V lost 6 bases to trimming and J lost 2 bases, with 13 bases between them. The chain's CDR3 is CASRRSGGNTEAFF. In nucleotides, the CDR3 is TGTGCCAGCAGACGTTCCGGGGGAAACACTGAAGCTTTCTTT.

CDR3 coding DNA: TGTGCCAGTAGTATCCGGGGCTTAGGGGCCAACGTCCTGACTTTC. This translates into CASSIRGLGANVLTF. The chain joins TRBV19 to TRBJ2-6; D might be TRBD1 or TRBD2, each matching 5 bases. Germline V gene sequence: CDR1 LNHDA, CDR2 SQIVND (reference sequence). The CDR3 is 15 residues long. Trimming shortened V by 3 bases and J by 4 bases, and 10 bases separated the two germline ends.

The V call is TRBV9, the J call TRBJ1-3; D gene ambiguous. CDR3 length equals 15 residues. Trimming cost V 0 bases and J 0 bases, with 7 bases left between them. Germline lookup yields CDR1 SGDLS and CDR2 YYNGEE. The DNA for the CDR3 is TGTGCCAGCAGCGTAGGGTCGGCCTCTGGAAACACCATATATTTT. This sequence encodes CASSVGSASGNTIYF.

The chain uses TRBV6-1 and TRBJ2-2; no clear D. The ends were cut back, 5 bases at V and 4 bases at J, with 14 bases in the middle. This CDR3 comprises 15 residues. Germline lookup yields CDR1 MNHNS and CDR2 SASEGT. The CDR3 reads CASSIVWVGTGELFF. The CDR3 nucleotides are TGTGCCAGCAGTATTGTTTGGGTGGGCACCGGGGAGCTGTTTTTT.

As DNA, the CDR3 is TGCGCCAGCAGCGCGGGGCAGGGGGACAATCAGCCCCAGCATTTT. It translates to CASSAGQGDNQPQHF. The V call is TRBV5-1, the J call TRBJ1-5; 7 bases line up with TRBD1. V was pared by 4 bases and J by 3 bases, with 7 bases of the junction left unmatched. CDR3 size: 15 residues. Germline lookup yields CDR1 SGHRS and CDR2 YFSETQ.

J is TRBJ2-7 and V is TRBV6-5; tentative D call: TRBD1 (7 bases). V shed 6 bases and J shed 5 bases, with 14 bases lying between them. Per the germline V gene, CDR1 is MNHEY and CDR2 is SVGAGI. The CDR3 is made up of 13 amino acids. CDR3 loop: CASRYQGGDEQYF. Written as DNA, the CDR3 is TGTGCCAGCAGATACCAGGGGGGAGACGAGCAGTACTTC.

This rearrangement joins TRBV9 to TRBJ1-1, with TRBD1 identical over 7 bases. V was pared by 4 bases and J by 3 bases, with 3 bases of the junction left unmatched. The CDR3 totals 13 residues. Germline CDR1 is SGDLS and CDR2 is YYNGEE. The CDR3: CASSRDRDTEAFF. CDR3 DNA: TGTGCCAGCAGCCGCGACAGGGACACTGAAGCTTTCTTT.

The CDR3 reads CASSLQGRQPQHF. CDR3 DNA sequence: TGTGCCAGCAGTTTACAGGGCAGACAGCCCCAGCATTTT. This chain joins TRBV27 and TRBJ1-5; a weak D match, TRBD1 (5 bases). Germline CDR1 MNHEY, CDR2 SMNVEV (reference sequence). V was clipped by 2 bases and J by 7 bases, with 9 bases between them. The CDR3 is 13 amino acids.